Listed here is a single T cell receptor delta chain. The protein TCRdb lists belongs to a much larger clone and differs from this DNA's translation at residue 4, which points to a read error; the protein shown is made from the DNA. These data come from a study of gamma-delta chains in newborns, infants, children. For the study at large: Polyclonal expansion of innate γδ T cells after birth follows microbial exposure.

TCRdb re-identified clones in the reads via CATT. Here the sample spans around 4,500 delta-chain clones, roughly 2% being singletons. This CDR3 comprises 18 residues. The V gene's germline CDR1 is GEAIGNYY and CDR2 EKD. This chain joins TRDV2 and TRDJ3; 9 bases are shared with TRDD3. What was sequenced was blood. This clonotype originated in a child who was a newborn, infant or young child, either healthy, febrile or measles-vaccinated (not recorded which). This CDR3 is CACGTYWGSSWDTRQMFF. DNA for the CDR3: TGTGCCTGTGGCACCTACTGGGGGAGCTCCTGGGACACCCGACAGATGTTTTTC.